Shown below are 28 T cell receptor beta chains from a single sample sequenced in a study of blood T cell repertoires in COVID-19 (TCRdb year 2020). Libraries were made using the immunoSEQ multiplex PCR assay. Imported from immuneACCESS, the table was reduced by TCRdb to in-frame sequences with V and J called. These copies leave out some clones; in studies compared against another copy, an unresolved V gene accounts for under half, and the cause of the remainder is not known. Across this sample there are some 100,000 clones, with roughly 80% seen only once. In total, the top ten clones hold about an eighth of the sample. Sequenced sample: peripheral blood. The receptors stem from a man aged 45 to 65 with active or convalescent COVID-19.

This chain connects TRBV7-2 to TRBJ2-7; TRBD1 might be the D (6 bases). V was cut by 10 bases and J by 0 bases, with 13 bases left in between. Looked up from germline, CDR1 is SGHTA and CDR2 is FQGNSA. This CDR3 region has 13 residues. As DNA, the CDR3 is TGTGCCACCGGACAGCCCAGCTCCTACGAGCAGTACTTC. Its protein product is CATGQPSSYEQYF.

The J gene is TRBJ1-2, the V gene TRBV12-3 or TRBV12-4; D call uncertain. This CDR3 spans 13 amino acids. V was cut by 4 bases and J by 1 base, with 7 bases left in between. In DNA form, the CDR3 reads TGTGCCAGCAGTTATGGCAGTAACTATGGCTACACCTTC. Translating it yields CASSYGSNYGYTF.

The chain links TRBV7-3 to TRBJ2-3; 14 nucleotides align to TRBD2. Germline trimming cut 5 bases from V and 6 bases from J; bases unmatched to any gene: 4. Looked up from germline, CDR1 is SGHTA and CDR2 is FQGTGA. The CDR3 runs to 15 residues. Here the CDR3 reads CASSQGLAGADTQYF. The CDR3 nucleotides read TGTGCCAGCAGCCAGGGACTAGCGGGAGCCGATACGCAGTATTTT. Variable domain in full (rest from reference TRBV7-3 and TRBJ2-3): GAGVSQTPSNKVTEKGKYVELRCDPISGHTALYWYRQSLGQGPEFLIYFQGTGAADDSGLPNDRFFAVRPEGSVSTLKIQRTERGDSAVYLCASSQGLAGADTQYFGPGTRLTVL.

V and J are TRBV24-1 and TRBJ2-4, with TRBD1 identical over 9 bases. Germline V lookup: CDR1 KGHDR, CDR2 SFDVKD. The length of the CDR3 is 16 residues. V was pared by 2 bases and J by 3 bases, with 4 bases of the junction left unmatched. CDR3 amino acids: CATSDSTGGLKNIQYF. The CDR3 DNA is TGTGCCACCAGTGATTCTACAGGGGGCCTCAAAAACATTCAGTACTTC.

The gene calls are TRBV5-1 and TRBJ2-1, with D possibly matching TRBD1 (7 bases). The V gene's germline CDR1 is SGHRS and CDR2 YFSETQ. This CDR3 spans 14 amino acids. V was shortened by 2 bases and J by 7 bases, with 13 bases between the two germline ends. The CDR3 spells CASSFLQGGNEQFF. The DNA for the CDR3 is TGCGCCAGCAGCTTCCTGCAGGGGGGAAATGAGCAGTTCTTC.

The rearrangement joins TRBV15 to TRBJ1-3, with D unresolved. The CDR3 sequence is 16 residues long. Trimming left V 0 bases short and J 0 bases short, with 9 bases between. Germline CDR1 reads LNHNV; CDR2 reads YYDKDF (reference sequence). The CDR3 DNA reads as TGTGCCACCAGCAGAGATCAGGCAGACTCTGGAAACACCATATATTTT. It encodes CATSRDQADSGNTIYF.

The chain links TRBV27 to TRBJ2-2, with 8 bases that match TRBD1. J was trimmed by 3 bases and V by 4 bases; bases with no gene match: 4. The CDR3 is 15 amino acids. CDR1 is MNHEY, CDR2 SMNVEV, per germline (reference sequence). CDR3 loop: CASSSQGAYTGELFF. CDR3 DNA sequence: TGTGCCAGCAGTTCCCAGGGGGCCTACACCGGGGAGCTGTTTTTT.

J is TRBJ1-2 and V is TRBV5-6; 9 bases line up with TRBD1. The CDR3 is made up of 14 amino acids. V lost 2 bases and J lost 7; bases outside the gene matches: 6. Per germline, CDR1 SGHDT and CDR2 YYEEEE. Here the CDR3 reads CASSLGTGRSGYTF. The CDR3, as DNA: TGTGCCAGCAGCTTAGGGACAGGGAGGAGTGGCTACACCTTC.

V gene TRBV7-2 combines with J gene TRBJ2-1, with TRBD2 matching 8 bases. Germline V CDR1 and CDR2: SGHTA, FQGNSA. CDR3 length equals 15 residues. V shed 4 bases, J shed 6 bases, and the junction held 8 bases outside the gene matches. CDR3 nucleotide sequence: TGTGCCAGCAGCTCCTTCCGGGAGGGCCTCAATGAGCAGTTCTTC. It is translated as CASSSFREGLNEQFF.

This clone was seen a single time. V usage is TRBV6-5 and J usage is TRBJ1-5, with TRBD1 matching 7 bases. J was trimmed by 2 bases and V by 6 bases; bases with no gene match: 4. Germline V gene sequence: CDR1 MNHEY, CDR2 SVGAGI. CDR3 length: 14 residues. The CDR3 loop is CASSRDRRNQPQHF. CDR3 bases: TGTGCCAGCAGCCGGGACAGACGCAATCAGCCCCAGCATTTT.

The chain links TRBV15 to TRBJ1-1, with TRBD1 matching over 9 bases. The J segment lost 7 bases and the V segment lost 0 bases, leaving 6 bases of the junction unmatched. Germline values: CDR1 LNHNV, CDR2 YYDKDF (reference sequence). CDR3 length: 15 residues. In DNA, the CDR3 is TGTGCCACCAGCAGAGATGTATTGGGACAGGGTGAAGCTTTCTTT. This gives the protein CATSRDVLGQGEAFF.

The gene calls are TRBV10-3 and TRBJ2-7; no definite D call. The CDR3 sequence is 14 residues long. Trimming took 2 bases from V and 1 from J, leaving 9 bases between them. CDR1 and CDR2 (germline): ENHRY, SYGVKD. The CDR3 coding sequence is TGTGCCATCAGTGAGGGAGTTAGTTCCTACGAGCAGTACTTC. Protein sequence: CAISEGVSSYEQYF.

This clone was seen a few times. This rearrangement joins TRBV3-1 (or the pseudogene TRBV3-2) to TRBJ2-7, with 8 bases that match TRBD1. V shed 4 bases and J 5 bases; nucleotides not matched to a gene: 4. The CDR3 runs 13 residues. Germline-derived CDR1 and CDR2 are LGHDT and YNNKEL (reference sequence). The CDR3 DNA is TGTGCCAGCAGCCTACAGGGGGGCCACGAGCAGTACTTC. The encoded protein is CASSLQGGHEQYF.

The chain has TRBV6-6 and TRBJ2-7; 9 bases line up with TRBD2. The germline CDR1 and CDR2 sequences are MNHNY and SVGAGI (reference sequence). J was trimmed by 5 bases and V by 5 bases; bases with no gene match: 7. CDR3 size: 14 residues. The CDR3 here is CASSGSGRSHEQYF. CDR3 bases: TGTGCCAGCAGTGGTAGCGGGAGAAGTCACGAGCAGTACTTC.

CDR3 in amino acids: CASSPRGRAAYGEQFF. DNA for the CDR3: TGTGCCAGTAGTCCGCGCGGGAGGGCCGCTTACGGTGAGCAGTTCTTC. The chain employs TRBV19 and TRBJ2-1; 9 nucleotides align to TRBD2. This CDR3 has 16 amino acids. The germline V gene encodes CDR1 LNHDA and CDR2 SQIVND (reference sequence). Germline trimming cut 5 bases from V and 9 bases from J; bases unmatched to any gene: 14.

This clone was recorded once. This chain joins TRBV2 and TRBJ1-4; TRBD1 is a possible D gene (5 bases). CDR1 is SNHLY, CDR2 FYNNEI, per germline. V was trimmed by 7 bases and J by 8 bases, leaving 20 bases between them. The CDR3 covers 15 residues. Here the CDR3 reads CASTQKVGVGEKLFF. CDR3 DNA: TGTGCCAGCACCCAGAAGGTAGGGGTTGGGGAAAAACTGTTTTTT.

This rearrangement joins TRBV5-1 to TRBJ2-1; D perhaps matches TRBD2 (5 bases). Trimming cost V 0 bases and J 0 bases, with 13 bases left between them. The CDR3 runs 17 residues. CDR1 is SGHRS, CDR2 YFSETQ, per germline. The CDR3 loop is CASSLGGGYSSYNEQFF. The CDR3 DNA reads TGCGCCAGCAGCTTGGGCGGCGGGTACAGCTCCTACAATGAGCAGTTCTTC.

The chain links TRBV9 to TRBJ2-7, with 11 bases matching TRBD2. J gave up 0 bases and V 0 bases, and 5 bases lay outside the gene matches. Germline assignment: CDR1 SGDLS and CDR2 YYNGEE. There are 17 residues in the CDR3. As DNA, the CDR3 is TGTGCCAGCAGCGTAGGTCTAGCGGGAGGATACTCCTACGAGCAGTACTTC. It yields the protein CASSVGLAGGYSYEQYF.

The J gene is TRBJ1-2, the V gene TRBV7-9, with D perhaps matching TRBD1 (6 bases). Trimming took 0 bases from V and 2 from J, leaving 13 bases between them. Looked up from germline, CDR1 is SEHNR and CDR2 is FQNEAQ (reference sequence). The CDR3 totals 16 residues. The CDR3 bases are TGTGCCAGCAGCTTAGCACAGGGCAGGCCGAACTATGGCTACACCTTC. This codes for CASSLAQGRPNYGYTF.

This chain connects TRBV2 to TRBJ1-1; D might be TRBD1 (5 bases). The CDR3 extends over 14 amino acids. CDR1 and CDR2 (germline): SNHLY, FYNNEI. With 4 bases removed from V and 5 bases from J, the gap between germline ends came to 14 bases. The chain's CDR3 is CASSADLRATEAFF. The CDR3 DNA is TGTGCCAGCAGTGCGGACCTCAGGGCTACTGAAGCTTTCTTT.

The rearrangement links TRBV6-5 to TRBJ2-7, with TRBD1 identical over 9 bases. CDR3 length: 14 amino acids. V was pared by 6 bases and J by 7 bases, with 10 bases of the junction left unmatched. Germline V gives CDR1 MNHEY, CDR2 SVGAGI. CDR3: CASRMRTGALEQYF. The CDR3 nucleotides read TGTGCCAGCAGGATGAGGACAGGGGCGCTGGAGCAGTACTTC.

The gene calls are TRBV18 and TRBJ2-5; D might be TRBD1 (6 bases). CDR3 length: 15 residues. Trimming removed 0 bases at V and 5 bases at J, with 13 bases between. In germline, CDR1 is KGHSH, CDR2 LQKENI. The CDR3 region has the DNA TGTGCCAGCTCACCACCACAGGGCCGGAGGGAGACCCAGTACTTC. Translating gives CASSPPQGRRETQYF.

The V call is TRBV18, the J call TRBJ1-6; tentative D call: TRBD1 (6 bases). V dropped 3 bases and J dropped 4 bases, with 16 bases sitting between them. Per the germline V gene, CDR1 is KGHSH and CDR2 is LQKENI. The CDR3 length is 17 residues. CDR3 bases: TGTGCCAGCTCACCCGCAGGGGAAGGAATTTATAATTCACCCCTCCACTTT. Translated, it gives CASSPAGEGIYNSPLHF. The full variable domain, with the rest looked up from reference TRBV18 and TRBJ1-6, is NAGVMQNPRHLVRRRGQEARLRCSPMKGHSHVYWYRQLPEEGLKFMVYLQKENIIDESGMPKERFSAEFPKEGPSILRIQQVVRGDSAAYFCASSPAGEGIYNSPLHFGNGTRLTVT.

This clone has just a few counts. V usage is TRBV14 and J usage is TRBJ2-7; D call uncertain. Germline V gene lookup returns CDR1 SGHDN and CDR2 FVKESK. The length of the CDR3 is 12 residues. The V end was cut by 4 bases, the J end by 6 bases, with 10 bases between. The CDR3 bases are TGTGCCAGCAGCCTGACGGGTGTCGAGCAGTACTTC. Amino acid sequence: CASSLTGVEQYF.

The rearrangement joins TRBV9 to TRBJ1-1; D is ambiguous. The CDR3 covers 13 residues. The V gene's germline CDR1 is SGDLS and CDR2 YYNGEE. Trimming left V 3 bases short and J 5 bases short, with 11 bases between. CDR3 region: CASSDYRETEAFF. The CDR3 coding sequence is TGTGCCAGCAGCGATTATCGAGAAACTGAAGCTTTCTTT.

The chain couples TRBV4-1 to TRBJ2-3, with a tentative D call TRBD2 (6 bases). The V end lost 1 base, the J end lost 4 bases, and 15 bases lay between the germline ends. This CDR3 comprises 16 residues. The germline V gene encodes CDR1 MGHRA and CDR2 YSYEKL. The CDR3 DNA sequence: TGCGCCAGCAGCCAAGGGGGGGTATTACTGGCAGATACGCAGTATTTT. It is translated as CASSQGGVLLADTQYF.

This sequence joins TRBV18 and TRBJ2-5; a possible D gene is TRBD2 (5 bases). The germline gives CDR1 KGHSH, CDR2 LQKENI. Trimming shortened V by 5 bases and J by 5 bases, and 18 bases separated the two germline ends. CDR3 length: 15 residues. The CDR3 nucleotides are TGTGCCAGCTCAAGCCGCCGGGGAGTAGGGGAGACCCAGTACTTC. It specifies CASSSRRGVGETQYF.

The chain joins TRBV18 to TRBJ2-1; the match to TRBD1 covers 8 bases. Trimming took 3 bases from V and 6 from J; bases not matched to a gene: 7. The CDR3 is 15 residues long. CDR1 and CDR2 (germline): KGHSH, LQKENI. CDR3 loop: CASSPSLTGVNEQFF. The CDR3 nucleotides are TGTGCCAGCTCACCGAGTCTGACAGGGGTCAATGAGCAGTTCTTC.